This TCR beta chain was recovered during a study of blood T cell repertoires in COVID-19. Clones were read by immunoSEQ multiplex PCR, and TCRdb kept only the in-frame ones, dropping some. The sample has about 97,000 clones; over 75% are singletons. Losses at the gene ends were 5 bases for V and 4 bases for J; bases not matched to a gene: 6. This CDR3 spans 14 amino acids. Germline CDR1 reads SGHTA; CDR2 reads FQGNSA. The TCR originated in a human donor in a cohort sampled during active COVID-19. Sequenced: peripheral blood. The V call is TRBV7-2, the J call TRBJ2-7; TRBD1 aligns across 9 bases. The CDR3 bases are TGTGCCAGCAGCATAGACAGGGGGGCATACGAGCAGTACTTC. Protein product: CASSIDRGAYEQYF.